One and the same sample provided the 9 T cell receptor beta chains below, sequenced in a study of radiotherapy plus CTLA-4 blockade in lung cancer. TCRdb keeps only in-frame clones here, not all; method: immunoSEQ multiplex PCR. The sample lists over 85,000 clones, roughly 85% occurring once. The source was peripheral blood, collected from a patient treated with radiotherapy plus ipilimumab. All receptors come from a human donor with non-small cell lung cancer that progressed on radiotherapy plus ipilimumab.

The chain employs TRBV2 and TRBJ2-2; the D gene is possibly TRBD1 (5 bases). Trimming left V 7 bases short and J 6 bases short, with 9 bases between. The CDR3 extends over 12 amino acids. Germline V gene data show CDR1 as SNHLY and CDR2 as FYNNEI. CDR3 nucleotides: TGTGCCAGCACCAGGGAACCCGGGGAGCTGTTTTTT. Its protein product is CASTREPGELFF.

This clone was recorded a few times. V gene TRBV6-1 combines with J gene TRBJ2-1; 9 bases map to TRBD1. Germline V gene data show CDR1 as MNHNS and CDR2 as SASEGT. This CDR3 region has 14 residues. After removal of 4 bases from V and 5 bases from J, the junction contained 3 bases not matched to a gene. CDR3: CASSARTGDNEQFF. Written as DNA, the CDR3 is TGTGCCAGCAGTGCTAGGACAGGGGACAATGAGCAGTTCTTC.

This chain connects TRBV11-2 to TRBJ2-1, with unresolved D. This CDR3 is built from 12 residues. V was trimmed by 2 bases and J by 7 bases, leaving 6 bases between them. Germline-derived CDR1 and CDR2 are SGHAT and FQNNGV. CDR3 amino acids: CASSLLFNEQFF. CDR3 nucleotides: TGTGCCAGCAGCTTATTGTTTAATGAGCAGTTCTTC. The full variable domain, its missing parts supplied by reference TRBV11-2 and TRBJ2-1, is EAGVAQSPRYKIIEKRQSVAFWCNPISGHATLYWYQQILGQGPKLLIQFQNNGVVDDSQLPKDRFSAERLKGVDSTLKIQPAKLEDSAVYLCASSLLFNEQFFGPGTRLTVL.

The rearrangement links TRBV5-5 to TRBJ2-7; the D gene is possibly TRBD2 (5 bases). The CDR3 loop spans 16 amino acids. Trimming pared 4 bases from V and 6 bases from J, leaving 23 bases between. Germline CDR1 SGHKS, CDR2 YYEKEE (reference sequence). The CDR3 loop reads CASSPLVDLAVSEQYF. CDR3 in DNA: TGTGCCAGCAGCCCACTAGTCGATCTGGCCGTCTCCGAGCAGTACTTC.

Only a few counts were recorded for this clone. The CDR3 protein is CASSEARGYSGNTIYF. CDR3 nucleotides: TGTGCCAGCAGTGAAGCCCGGGGGTACTCTGGAAACACCATATATTTT. The chain is built from TRBV2 and TRBJ1-3; the D gene is possibly TRBD1 (5 bases). CDR1 and CDR2 from the germline V gene are SNHLY and FYNNEI. The CDR3 covers 16 residues. V was cut by 0 bases and J by 0 bases, with 9 bases left in between. Filled out from reference TRBV2 and TRBJ1-3, the complete variable domain reads EPEVTQTPSHQVTQMGQEVILRCVPISNHLYFYWYRQILGQKVEFLVSFYNNEISEKSEIFDDQFSVERPDGSNFTLKIRSTKLEDSAMYFCASSEARGYSGNTIYFGEGSWLTVV.

The V and J genes are TRBV19 and TRBJ2-7; D is perhaps TRBD1 (6 bases). Trimming cost V 6 bases and J 3 bases, with 24 bases left between them. CDR1 and CDR2 (germline): LNHDA, SQIVND (reference sequence). There are 17 residues in the CDR3. CDR3 in DNA: TGTGCCAGTAGCGAAGAGATGGGACATGGTAGGGTCTACGAGCAGTACGTC. It is translated as CASSEEMGHGRVYEQYV.

This chain links TRBV15 with TRBJ2-5, with 10 bases fitting TRBD1. The J call may be mistaken, given a closer DNA end match to TRBJ2-7. The CDR3 consists of 14 residues. CDR1 is LNHNV, CDR2 YYDKDF, per germline (reference sequence). The CDR3 region has the DNA TGTGCCACCAGCGGGGACAGGGGACCGTACGAGCAGTACTTC. Its protein product is CATSGDRGPYEQYF.

The J gene is TRBJ1-1, the V gene TRBV5-3; perhaps TRBD1 as D (6 bases). TRBV5-3 is an ORF for which the function is uncertain. The germline V and J ends were trimmed by 5 bases and 1 base, with 15 bases remaining between them. The CDR3 covers 15 residues. The CDR3 nucleotides are TGTGCCAGAAGGGAGGGGGGCAGGGCGAACACTGAAGCTTTCTTT. Translated: CARREGGRANTEAFF.

V gene TRBV15 combines with J gene TRBJ2-5, with a weak D call TRBD2 (7 bases). Trimming stripped 1 base from V and 5 bases from J, with 14 bases between. The CDR3 is 15 residues long. Germline V gene sequence: CDR1 LNHNV, CDR2 YYDKDF (reference sequence). In nucleotides, the CDR3 is TGTGCCACCAGCAGAGCCCGGGGGGCGGTGGAGACCCAGTACTTC. This gives the protein CATSRARGAVETQYF.